Below are 10 T cell receptor beta chains sequenced from a single sample in a study of T cell responses to AZD1222 COVID-19 vaccine. Measured with immunoSEQ multiplex PCR; TCRdb has only the in-frame clones, and not every one. The sample consists of 100,000 to 150,000 clones, approximately 88% of them appearing once. Here the sequenced sample was peripheral blood, taken on day 0 of AZD1222 vaccination. These TCRs come from an adult in good health.

The CDR3 DNA sequence: TGTGCCAGCAGTGCCCCGGGGGGAAATTGGGGCAATGAGCAGTTCTTC. This sequence encodes CASSAPGGNWGNEQFF. The chain links TRBV28 to TRBJ2-1; 7 positions agree with TRBD2. Germline lookup yields CDR1 MDHEN and CDR2 SYDVKM. V was pared by 5 bases and J by 6 bases, with 13 bases of the junction left unmatched. The CDR3 loop spans 16 amino acids.

The V gene is TRBV10-3, the J gene TRBJ2-3; TRBD1 agrees at 7 bases. V trimming: 4 bases; J trimming: 8 bases; junction bases outside the gene matches: 9. CDR1 and CDR2 from the germline V gene are ENHRY and SYGVKD. This CDR3 region has 14 residues. The CDR3 DNA reads as TGTGCCATCAGTGGCCGGGACAGTGACGGTACGCAGTATTTT. Translation gives CAISGRDSDGTQYF.

V usage is TRBV7-6 and J usage is TRBJ1-3; D perhaps matches TRBD1 (5 bases). Germline CDR1 is SGHVS and CDR2 is FNYEAQ. There are 17 residues in the CDR3. V lost 0 bases and J lost 1, with 13 bases in between. CDR3 protein: CASSLALRGDSGNTIYF. The CDR3 nucleotides read TGTGCCAGCAGCTTAGCCCTACGAGGGGATTCTGGAAACACCATATATTTT.

The chain joins TRBV6-5 to TRBJ1-1; D is unresolved. Germline values: CDR1 MNHEY, CDR2 SVGAGI. This CDR3 comprises 15 residues. V was cut by 0 bases and J by 4 bases, with 12 bases left in between. The CDR3: CASSYSERVGTEAFF. The CDR3 region has the DNA TGTGCCAGCAGTTACTCGGAGAGGGTCGGCACTGAAGCTTTCTTT.

This clone was recorded only once. The V call is TRBV10-3, the J call TRBJ1-6, with 7 bases lining up with TRBD1. The length of the CDR3 is 14 residues. The germline gives CDR1 ENHRY, CDR2 SYGVKD. V was pared by 7 bases and J by 2 bases, with 2 bases of the junction left unmatched. CDR3 DNA: TGTGCCATCAAAGGGGGCCCCTATAATTCACCCCTCCACTTT. Residues: CAIKGGPYNSPLHF.

The J gene is TRBJ2-3, the V gene TRBV7-9; tentatively, D is TRBD1 or TRBD2 (5 bases each). Germline CDR1 and CDR2: SEHNR and FQNEAQ (reference sequence). The CDR3 totals 13 residues. The germline V and J ends were trimmed by 2 bases and 6 bases, with 9 bases remaining between them. The CDR3 bases are TGTGCCAGCAGCTTACCCGGGGCGGATACGCAGTATTTT. This encodes CASSLPGADTQYF.

This clone was recorded a few times. This chain links TRBV27 with TRBJ1-5; D remains ambiguous. In germline, CDR1 is MNHEY, CDR2 SMNVEV (reference sequence). Trimming removed 3 bases from V and 0 bases from J, with 9 bases in between. CDR3 length: 15 amino acids. The CDR3 reads CASSLWGDSNQPQHF. The CDR3 DNA follows: TGTGCCAGCAGTTTGTGGGGAGATAGCAATCAGCCCCAGCATTTT.

The chain recombines TRBV5-1 with TRBJ1-1; D gene ambiguous. The CDR3 runs to 13 residues. CDR1 and CDR2 from the germline V gene are SGHRS and YFSETQ. The V end lost 2 bases, the J end lost 3 bases, and 8 bases lay between the germline ends. CDR3 coding DNA: TGCGCCAGCAGCTTCGGGAAGGACACTGAAGCTTTCTTT. Residues: CASSFGKDTEAFF.

The V gene is TRBV4-1, the J gene TRBJ2-1, with 7 nucleotides matching TRBD2. V lost 1 base, J lost 4 bases, and 4 bases stayed unmatched. The length of the CDR3 is 15 residues. Germline V CDR1 and CDR2: MGHRA, YSYEKL. The CDR3 bases are TGCGCCAGCAGCCAAGTCGGGAGGATATACAATGAGCAGTTCTTC. Its protein product is CASSQVGRIYNEQFF.

The chain carries TRBV6-5 and TRBJ2-1; TRBD2 matches at 9 bases. The CDR3 length is 15 residues. Per the germline V gene, CDR1 is MNHEY and CDR2 is SVGAGI. V shed 6 bases and J 2 bases; nucleotides not matched to a gene: 5. CDR3 nucleotides: TGTGCCAGCAGGATAGCGGGGGCCCCCTACAATGAGCAGTTCTTC. Translated: CASRIAGAPYNEQFF.